This T cell receptor (beta chain) was profiled in a study of blood T cell repertoires in COVID-19. Turning to the study itself: Sites across the United States, Italy and Spain contributed samples from acute and convalescent COVID-19. PBMCs, B-cell-depleted T cells, or T cells provided the cDNA or gDNA that made up the material.

The assay was immunoSEQ multiplex PCR, and TCRdb's table has in-frame clones only and misses some. The sample lists under 350,000 clones; around four fifths were seen once. V was pared by 4 bases and J by 6 bases, with 16 bases between. This CDR3 contains 15 residues. Germline V gene lookup returns CDR1 SGHRS and CDR2 YFSETQ. The TCR comes from a woman aged 50 to 60 who had recovered from COVID-19. Source material: peripheral blood. The rearrangement links TRBV5-1 to TRBJ2-2, with D perhaps TRBD1 (5 bases). This chain's CDR3 is CASSPDNRRSGELFF. In nucleotides, the CDR3 is TGCGCCAGCAGCCCGGACAACCGGCGGTCCGGGGAGCTGTTTTTT.